The next 5 T cell receptor beta chains were all read from a single sample in a study of CD8+ T cells in alopecia areata. RNA extraction and reverse transcription yielded cDNA as sequencing template. Using immunoSEQ multiplex PCR, the repertoire was profiled, and TCRdb retains in-frame clones only, with some absent. The sample shows 120,000 to 150,000 clones, approximately 87% of them seen only once. The sequencing here drew on CD8+ T cells sorted from blood, taken at week 0. These TCRs come from a human donor with alopecia areata.

This chain links TRBV4-3 with TRBJ1-1; tentative D call: TRBD1 (5 bases). This CDR3 spans 17 amino acids. V lost 5 bases and J 3 bases, leaving 22 bases between the germline ends. Germline V CDR1 and CDR2: LGHNA, YSLEER. The CDR3 is CASSGARTDRLDTEAFF. The CDR3 nucleotides are TGCGCCAGCAGCGGGGCCCGGACGGACCGGTTGGACACTGAAGCTTTCTTT.

This chain connects TRBV29-1 to TRBJ2-7; D possibly corresponds to TRBD1 (5 bases). Trimming cost V 2 bases and J 4 bases, with 15 bases left between them. The CDR3 is 14 residues long. Germline V gives CDR1 SQVTM, CDR2 ANQGSEA. The CDR3 region has the DNA TGCAGCGTTGAAAAGGGGTCTGGGTCTTACGAGCAGTACTTC. It translates to CSVEKGSGSYEQYF.

The V and J genes are TRBV4-2 and TRBJ2-7; 14 bases are shared with TRBD2. Germline loops: CDR1 LGHNA, CDR2 YNFKEQ. The CDR3 consists of 14 residues. V shed 3 bases and J 7 bases; nucleotides not matched to a gene: 2. CDR3 residues: CASSQGLAGDEQYF. In DNA, the CDR3 is TGTGCCAGCAGCCAGGGACTAGCGGGAGATGAGCAGTACTTC.

The chain joins TRBV7-9 to TRBJ2-1; D not certain. Germline V CDR1 and CDR2: SEHNR, FQNEAQ (reference sequence). V lost 5 bases and J lost 6, with 11 bases in between. There are 13 residues in the CDR3. CDR3 in amino acids: CASSATIRNEQFF. The CDR3 DNA reads TGTGCCAGCAGCGCTACTATTCGCAATGAGCAGTTCTTC. The variable domain in full, completed from reference TRBV7-9 and TRBJ2-1, reads DTGVSQNPRHKITKRGQNVTFRCDPISEHNRLYWYRQTLGQGPEFLTYFQNEAQLEKSRLLSDRFSAERPKGSFSTLEIQRTEQGDSAMYLCASSATIRNEQFFGPGTRLTVL.

This clone was found a few times. The CDR3 sequence: CASSSWRGGYYEQYF. CDR3 sequence (DNA): TGTGCCAGCAGCTCCTGGCGGGGGGGATACTACGAGCAGTACTTC. The chain joins TRBV5-4 to TRBJ2-7; TRBD2 matches 9 bases. The CDR3 is 15 residues long. Looked up from germline, CDR1 is SGHNT and CDR2 is YYREEE (reference sequence). The V and J ends lost 3 bases and 3 bases, in that order; junction bases with no gene match: 7.